This TCR beta chain is from a study of control samples from healthy donors and cancer patients. Germline V CDR1 and CDR2: LNHDA, SQIVND (reference sequence). The CDR3 runs 15 residues. V was cut by 6 bases and J by 1 base, with 15 bases left in between. Using immunoSEQ multiplex PCR, the repertoire was profiled, and TCRdb retains in-frame clones only, with some absent. The data show 98,000 or so clones, around 89% seen once. This TCR was sampled from a woman aged 65 to 85 in good health. Input material: blood. The chain recombines TRBV19 with TRBJ1-1; D remains ambiguous. DNA for the CDR3: TGTGCCAGTAGGGTGGGGTTAGCCCCGAACACTGAAGCTTTCTTT. Amino acids: CASRVGLAPNTEAFF. Supplemented by reference TRBV19 and TRBJ1-1, the full variable domain reads DGGITQSPKYLFRKEGQNVTLSCEQNLNHDAMYWYRQDPGQGLRLIYYSQIVNDFQKGDIAEGYSVSREKKESFPLTVTSAQKNPTAFYLCASRVGLAPNTEAFFGQGTRLTVV.